These T cell receptor beta chains were read from a single sample in a study of cytomegalovirus exposure and HLA in healthy donors. Assay used: immunoSEQ multiplex PCR; TCRdb lists only in-frame clones, some missing. The sample carries some 150,000 clones, less than 90% recorded once. Sequenced: PBMCs. These receptors all come from a woman aged 18 to 35 in good health and CMV-seropositive. Each CDR3 is given with its conserved first and last residue. Each record gives: CDR3 DNA, CDR3 protein, V gene, D gene, J gene, clone size. The D gene is left open where the match is weak. The listing skips clone size in some rows; elsewhere it reads once, few, many or a size class.

CDR3nt: TGTGCCACCAGCAGAGAGGCTAGCTTGGACACCGGGGAGCTGTTTTTT; CDR3aa: CATSREASLDTGELFF; v_gene: TRBV15; d_gene: -; j_gene: TRBJ2-2; abundance: -
CDR3nt: TGTGCCAGCAGGGAGGGACTTCGGTACGAGCAGTACTTC; CDR3aa: CASREGLRYEQYF; v_gene: TRBV2; d_gene: -; j_gene: TRBJ2-7; abundance: -
CDR3nt: TGCAGCGTTGATCATAGTGGTAATGAGCAGTTCTTC; CDR3aa: CSVDHSGNEQFF; v_gene: TRBV29-1; d_gene: -; j_gene: TRBJ2-1; abundance: -
CDR3nt: TGTGCCAGCAGTGAGTACAGGGTCAACACTGAGGCTTTCTTT; CDR3aa: CASSEYRVNTEAFF; v_gene: TRBV6-5; d_gene: -; j_gene: TRBJ1-1; abundance: -
CDR3nt: TGCGCCAGCAGCCAAACAGCTACGCAGTATTTT; CDR3aa: CASSQTATQYF; v_gene: TRBV4-1; d_gene: -; j_gene: TRBJ2-3; abundance: once
CDR3nt: TGTGCCAGCAGCTCCACTACTAGTGGCGGGTACGAGCAGTACTTC; CDR3aa: CASSSTTSGGYEQYF; v_gene: TRBV7-8; d_gene: -; j_gene: TRBJ2-7; abundance: -
CDR3nt: TGTGCCAGCAGCTTTGGGGGGACTATCCCCGGCGAGCAGTACTTC; CDR3aa: CASSFGGTIPGEQYF; v_gene: TRBV7-9; d_gene: TRBD2; j_gene: TRBJ2-7; abundance: -
CDR3nt: TGCGCCAGCAGCAGGGGGACGTGGGGACTAGCGGGAGGCTACAATGAGCAGTTCTTC; CDR3aa: CASSRGTWGLAGGYNEQFF; v_gene: TRBV5-1; d_gene: TRBD2; j_gene: TRBJ2-1; abundance: -
CDR3nt: TGTGCCTGGAATGAGGGAATGAACACTGAAGCTTTCTTT; CDR3aa: CAWNEGMNTEAFF; v_gene: TRBV30; d_gene: -; j_gene: TRBJ1-1; abundance: -
CDR3nt: TGTGCCAGCAGCTCTAGACTACAGGGGGCAAGCTATGGCTACACCTTC; CDR3aa: CASSSRLQGASYGYTF; v_gene: TRBV7-8; d_gene: TRBD1; j_gene: TRBJ1-2; abundance: -
CDR3nt: TGTGCCAGCAGTTCTGGAGGGTCATTCGCAGATACGCAGTATTTT; CDR3aa: CASSSGGSFADTQYF; v_gene: TRBV27; d_gene: -; j_gene: TRBJ2-3; abundance: -
CDR3nt: TGTGCCAGCGGATTCAAGCGGGTTCCCTCCTACGAGCAGTACTTC; CDR3aa: CASGFKRVPSYEQYF; v_gene: TRBV2; d_gene: -; j_gene: TRBJ2-7; abundance: -
CDR3nt: TGCGCCAGCAGGGCTAGTTTATGGACAGATACGCAGTATTTT; CDR3aa: CASRASLWTDTQYF; v_gene: TRBV5-1; d_gene: -; j_gene: TRBJ2-3; abundance: -
CDR3nt: TGTGCCAGCAGCCTGGGACAGGGCTACTCTGGGGCCAACGTCCTGACTTTC; CDR3aa: CASSLGQGYSGANVLTF; v_gene: TRBV7-3; d_gene: TRBD1; j_gene: TRBJ2-6; abundance: -
CDR3nt: TGTGCCATCAGTGATTTAGAGTTCTCCTACAATGAGCAGTTCTTC; CDR3aa: CAISDLEFSYNEQFF; v_gene: TRBV10-3; d_gene: -; j_gene: TRBJ2-1; abundance: -
CDR3nt: TGTGCCAGCTCACGACTTACAGGGGGATCAACAGATACGCAGTATTTT; CDR3aa: CASSRLTGGSTDTQYF; v_gene: TRBV18; d_gene: TRBD1; j_gene: TRBJ2-3; abundance: -
CDR3nt: TGTGCCAGCAGTTTAAGGGACAGCGAGACCCAGTACTTC; CDR3aa: CASSLRDSETQYF; v_gene: TRBV27; d_gene: TRBD1; j_gene: TRBJ2-5; abundance: -
CDR3nt: TGTGCCAGCAGATACCAGGGATACAATGAGCAGTTCTTC; CDR3aa: CASRYQGYNEQFF; v_gene: TRBV27; d_gene: -; j_gene: TRBJ2-1; abundance: -
CDR3nt: TGTGCCAGCAGCTTAGACAGGGTAAACAATGAGCAGTTCTTC; CDR3aa: CASSLDRVNNEQFF; v_gene: TRBV7-2; d_gene: -; j_gene: TRBJ2-1; abundance: -
CDR3nt: TGTGCCAGCAGCCCCCGGGTTGGAGGTCCCTACAATGAGCAGTTCTTC; CDR3aa: CASSPRVGGPYNEQFF; v_gene: TRBV9; d_gene: -; j_gene: TRBJ2-1; abundance: -
CDR3nt: TGTGCCAGCAGCGACGGGGGGAGCGGGGACAATGAGCAGTTCTTC; CDR3aa: CASSDGGSGDNEQFF; v_gene: TRBV7-8; d_gene: TRBD2; j_gene: TRBJ2-1; abundance: -
CDR3nt: TGTGCCAGCAGCTTAAGAGTGGGGCGGGAGGCATCCCACGAGCAGTACTTC; CDR3aa: CASSLRVGREASHEQYF; v_gene: TRBV11-2; d_gene: TRBD2; j_gene: TRBJ2-7; abundance: -
CDR3nt: TGTGCCAGCAGTCTAGCGGGAGTTGGGTCCGGGGAGCTGTTTTTT; CDR3aa: CASSLAGVGSGELFF; v_gene: TRBV7-2; d_gene: TRBD2; j_gene: TRBJ2-2; abundance: once
CDR3nt: TGTGCCAGCTCACCGAGACACGGGGGCGGGGAGCTGTTTTTT; CDR3aa: CASSPRHGGGELFF; v_gene: TRBV18; d_gene: -; j_gene: TRBJ2-2; abundance: -
CDR3nt: TGTGCCAGCCGAGCGGATTGGTATGGCTACACCTTC; CDR3aa: CASRADWYGYTF; v_gene: TRBV6-1; d_gene: -; j_gene: TRBJ1-2; abundance: -
CDR3nt: TGCGCCAGCAGCCGGGACAGCCCTAACACCGGGGAGCTGTTTTTT; CDR3aa: CASSRDSPNTGELFF; v_gene: TRBV5-1; d_gene: TRBD1; j_gene: TRBJ2-2; abundance: once
CDR3nt: TGCGCCAGCAGCCAGGCTGACAGGGCCGGGGATACGCAGTATTTT; CDR3aa: CASSQADRAGDTQYF; v_gene: TRBV4-3; d_gene: TRBD1; j_gene: TRBJ2-3; abundance: -
CDR3nt: TGTGCCAGCAGCCCCCGTCCGGGACAGGGTCTTCAAGAGACCCAGTACTTC; CDR3aa: CASSPRPGQGLQETQYF; v_gene: TRBV7-9; d_gene: TRBD1; j_gene: TRBJ2-5; abundance: -
CDR3nt: TGTGCCAGCAGCTCGACAGGGGTGGCTAATGAAAAACTGTTTTTT; CDR3aa: CASSSTGVANEKLFF; v_gene: TRBV7-2; d_gene: TRBD1; j_gene: TRBJ1-4; abundance: few
CDR3nt: TGTGCCAGCAGCACGGGACTAGCGGCACTCTACGAGCAGTACTTC; CDR3aa: CASSTGLAALYEQYF; v_gene: TRBV7-2; d_gene: TRBD2; j_gene: TRBJ2-7; abundance: -
CDR3nt: TGCGCCAGCAGCCTGGACAGCACTAATGAAAAACTGTTTTTT; CDR3aa: CASSLDSTNEKLFF; v_gene: TRBV5-1; d_gene: -; j_gene: TRBJ1-4; abundance: few
CDR3nt: TGTGCCAGCAGTACCTATACCCGGGACAGGGGTGGAAACACCATATATTTT; CDR3aa: CASSTYTRDRGGNTIYF; v_gene: TRBV28; d_gene: TRBD1; j_gene: TRBJ1-3; abundance: -
CDR3nt: TGTGCCACCAGCAGAGCCGGACAGGGGGCCTACGAGCAGTACTTC; CDR3aa: CATSRAGQGAYEQYF; v_gene: TRBV15; d_gene: TRBD1; j_gene: TRBJ2-7; abundance: once
CDR3nt: TGTGCCAGCAGTTCAGGGACTAGCTACGAGCAGTACTTC; CDR3aa: CASSSGTSYEQYF; v_gene: TRBV5-4; d_gene: TRBD2; j_gene: TRBJ2-7; abundance: once
CDR3nt: TGCGCCAGCAGCCAAGGCGGGGTCGGAGCCACAGATACGCAGTATTTT; CDR3aa: CASSQGGVGATDTQYF; v_gene: TRBV4-3; d_gene: -; j_gene: TRBJ2-3; abundance: -